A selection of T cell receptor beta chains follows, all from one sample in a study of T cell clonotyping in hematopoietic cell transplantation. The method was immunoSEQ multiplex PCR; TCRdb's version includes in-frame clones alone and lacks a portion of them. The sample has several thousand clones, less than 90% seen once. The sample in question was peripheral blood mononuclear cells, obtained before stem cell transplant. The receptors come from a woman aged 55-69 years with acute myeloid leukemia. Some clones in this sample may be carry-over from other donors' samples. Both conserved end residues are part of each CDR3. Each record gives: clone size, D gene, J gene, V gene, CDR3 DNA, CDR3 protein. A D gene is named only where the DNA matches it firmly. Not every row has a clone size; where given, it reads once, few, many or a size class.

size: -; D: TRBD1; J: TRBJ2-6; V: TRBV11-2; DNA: TGTGCCAGCAGCTTCGGGACAGGGGGCGCTGGGGCCAACGTCCTGACTTTC; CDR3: CASSFGTGGAGANVLTF
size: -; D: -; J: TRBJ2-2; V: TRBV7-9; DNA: TGTGCCAGCAGCTTAGCGGTCGCGAACACCGGGGAGCTGTTTTTT; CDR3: CASSLAVANTGELFF
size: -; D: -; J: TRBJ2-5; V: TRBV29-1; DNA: TGCAGCGTTCACGTACAGCAAGAGACCCAGTACTTC; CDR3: CSVHVQQETQYF
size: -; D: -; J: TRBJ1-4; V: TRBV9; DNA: TGTGCCAGCAGCGTAGCAGACCATCTTAGTGAAAAACTGTTTTTT; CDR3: CASSVADHLSEKLFF
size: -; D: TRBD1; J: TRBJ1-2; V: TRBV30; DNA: TGTGCCTGGGTACGGGACAGGGTATTTCGGTATGGCTACACCTTC; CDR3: CAWVRDRVFRYGYTF
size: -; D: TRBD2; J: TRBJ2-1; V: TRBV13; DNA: TGTGCCAGCAGCTTAGAGGGACTAGCCGAGGGGTTCTCCTACAATGAGCAGTTCTTC; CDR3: CASSLEGLAEGFSYNEQFF
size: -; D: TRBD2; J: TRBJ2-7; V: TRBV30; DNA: TGTGCCTGGAGCCACCTCCCAGTCGCGGGAGAGACCCACGAGCAGTACTTC; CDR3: CAWSHLPVAGETHEQYF
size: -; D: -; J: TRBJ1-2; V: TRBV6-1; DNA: TGTGCCAGCAGTGTATTTCGAGACAGATATGGCTACACCTTC; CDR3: CASSVFRDRYGYTF
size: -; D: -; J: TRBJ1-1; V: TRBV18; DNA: TGTGCCAGCTCACTCCGGGGGGATGAAGCTTTCTTT; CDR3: CASSLRGDEAFF
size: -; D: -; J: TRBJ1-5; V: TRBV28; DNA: TGTGCCAGCAACGCATTCGTGGGAACTAGCAATCAGCCCCAGCATTTT; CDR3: CASNAFVGTSNQPQHF
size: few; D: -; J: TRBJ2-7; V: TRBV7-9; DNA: TGTGCCAGCAGCTCCTCTCCCGGGACGTCTCCCTCCTACGAGCAGTACTTC; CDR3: CASSSSPGTSPSYEQYF
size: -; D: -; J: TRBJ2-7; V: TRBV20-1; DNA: TGCAGTGTGCGGGGGCGCAACGAGCAGTACTTC; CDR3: CSVRGRNEQYF
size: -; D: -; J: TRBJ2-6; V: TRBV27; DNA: TGTGCCAGCAGTTTCCTCGGGAGAGGGGCCAACGTCCTGACTTTC; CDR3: CASSFLGRGANVLTF
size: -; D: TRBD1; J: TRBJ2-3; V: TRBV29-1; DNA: TGCAGCGTTGAAAAGGACAGGTTGGCAGATACGCAGTATTTT; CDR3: CSVEKDRLADTQYF
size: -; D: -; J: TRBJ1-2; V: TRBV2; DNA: TGTGCCAGCAACCCAAGGGACTATGGCTACACCTTC; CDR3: CASNPRDYGYTF
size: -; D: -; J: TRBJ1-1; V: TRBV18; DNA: TGTGCCAGCTCACTACATAAGAACACTGAAGCTTTCTTT; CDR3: CASSLHKNTEAFF
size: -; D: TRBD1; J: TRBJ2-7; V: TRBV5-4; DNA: TGTGCCAGCAGCTCGTTATACGAGACAGGGGGCGCACAGTACGAGCAGTACTTC; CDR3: CASSSLYETGGAQYEQYF
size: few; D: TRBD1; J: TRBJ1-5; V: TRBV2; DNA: TGTGCCAGCAGCCGCGATTGGACAGGGGGTCAGCCCCAGCATTTT; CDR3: CASSRDWTGGQPQHF
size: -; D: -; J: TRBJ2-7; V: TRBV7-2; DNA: TGTGCCAGCAGCCCCGAGTGGGCCCCCCACGAGCAGTACTTC; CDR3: CASSPEWAPHEQYF
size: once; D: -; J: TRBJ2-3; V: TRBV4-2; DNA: TGTGCCAGCAGCCAAGCGAGGGGGGCTGGAGATACGCAGTATTTT; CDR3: CASSQARGAGDTQYF
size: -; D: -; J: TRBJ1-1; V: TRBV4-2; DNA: TGTGCCAGCAGCCAAGATCTGGGCGGGATGGGTGAAGCTTTCTTT; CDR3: CASSQDLGGMGEAFF
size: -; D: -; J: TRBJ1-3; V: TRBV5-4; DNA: TGTGCCAGCAGCTTCGGGGCGGCTATTAACACCATATATTTT; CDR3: CASSFGAAINTIYF
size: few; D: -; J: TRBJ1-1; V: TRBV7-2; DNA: TGTGCCAGCAGCTCCTCCCGAGGGGGGAGCACTGAAGCTTTCTTT; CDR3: CASSSSRGGSTEAFF
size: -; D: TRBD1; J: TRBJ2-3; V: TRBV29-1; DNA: TGCAGCGTTGATGACAGGGGAGATACGCAGTATTTT; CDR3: CSVDDRGDTQYF
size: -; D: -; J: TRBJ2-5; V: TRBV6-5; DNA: TGTGCCAGCAGTTACTGGGTTTCGGCAGAGACCCAGTACTTC; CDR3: CASSYWVSAETQYF
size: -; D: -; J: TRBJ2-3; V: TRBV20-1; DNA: TGCAGTGCCTCGTTATGGCAGTATTTT; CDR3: CSASLWQYF
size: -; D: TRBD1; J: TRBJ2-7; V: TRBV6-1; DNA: TGTGCCAGCAGTGAAATCTGGACAGGGATCTACGAGCAGTACTTC; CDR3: CASSEIWTGIYEQYF
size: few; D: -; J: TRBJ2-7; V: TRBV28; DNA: TGTGCCAGCAGTTCGCCTACTAGCACAACCTCCTACGAGCAGTACTTC; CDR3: CASSSPTSTTSYEQYF
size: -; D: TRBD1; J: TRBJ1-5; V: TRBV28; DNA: TGTGCCAGCAGTACGACAGGGGGCTCTAGCAATCAGCCCCAGCATTTT; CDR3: CASSTTGGSSNQPQHF
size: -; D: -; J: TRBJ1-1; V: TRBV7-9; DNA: TGTGCCAGCAGCTTAGTGAGGCTTTTTAACACTGAAGCTTTCTTT; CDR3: CASSLVRLFNTEAFF
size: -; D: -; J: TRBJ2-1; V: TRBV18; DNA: TGTGCCAGCTCACCACCGTCCTACAATGAGCAGTTCTTC; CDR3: CASSPPSYNEQFF
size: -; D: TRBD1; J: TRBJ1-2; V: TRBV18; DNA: TGTGCCAGCACGCCCGGACAGGGTCTAAACTATGGCTACACCTTC; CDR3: CASTPGQGLNYGYTF
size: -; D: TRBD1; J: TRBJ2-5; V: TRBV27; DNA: TGTGCCAGCAGTCCGCGGACAGGGCGAGAGACCCAGTACTTC; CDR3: CASSPRTGRETQYF
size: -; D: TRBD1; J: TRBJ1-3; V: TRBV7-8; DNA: TGTGCCAGCAGACCACAGGGGGCGCTTGGAAACACCATATATTTT; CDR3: CASRPQGALGNTIYF
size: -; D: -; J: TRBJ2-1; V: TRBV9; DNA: TGTGCCAGCAGCGTAGGGGATTGGACAGTGAGAGGCAATGAGCAGTTCTTC; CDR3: CASSVGDWTVRGNEQFF
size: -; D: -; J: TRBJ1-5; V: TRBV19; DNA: TGTGCCAGTAGTATAGGCCCAACTGGTCCGGGGCAGCCCCAGCATTTT; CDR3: CASSIGPTGPGQPQHF
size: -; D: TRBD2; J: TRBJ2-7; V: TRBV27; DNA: TGTGCCAGCAGCCCGACTAGCGGGGGTACCTACGAGCAGTACTTC; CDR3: CASSPTSGGTYEQYF
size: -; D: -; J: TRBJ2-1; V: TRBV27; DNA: TGTGCCAGCAGTTCCCCGGTGGGTGGGGATAATGAGCAGTTCTTC; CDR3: CASSSPVGGDNEQFF
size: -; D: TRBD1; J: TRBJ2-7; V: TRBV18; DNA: TGTGCCAGCTCACCACCCGGGACAGAAGGCGAGCAGTACTTC; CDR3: CASSPPGTEGEQYF
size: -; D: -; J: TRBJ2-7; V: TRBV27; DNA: TGTGCCAGCAGTATCCGGGACCGAAGCTCCTACGAGCAGTACTTC; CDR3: CASSIRDRSSYEQYF
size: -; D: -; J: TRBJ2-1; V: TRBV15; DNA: TGTGCCACCAGCAGACCCCGGACGGGACTTATAAACAATGAGCAGTTCTTC; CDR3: CATSRPRTGLINNEQFF
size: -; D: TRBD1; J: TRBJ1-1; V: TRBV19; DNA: TGTGCCAGTAGTATAGATAAAGCTACAGGGGATATCGCTGAAGCTTTCTTT; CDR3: CASSIDKATGDIAEAFF
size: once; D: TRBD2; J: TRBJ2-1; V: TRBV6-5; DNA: TGTGCCAGCAGCCTTGACCCGGGACTAGGAAATGAGCAGTTCTTC; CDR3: CASSLDPGLGNEQFF
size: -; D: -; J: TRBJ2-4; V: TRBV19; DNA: TGTGCCAGTAGTGCGAGGGAAGGGATGGGCATTCAGTACTTC; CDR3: CASSAREGMGIQYF
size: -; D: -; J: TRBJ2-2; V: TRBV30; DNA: TGTGCCTGGAGCGGAGGGTTCGCGAACACCGGGGAGCTGTTTTTT; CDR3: CAWSGGFANTGELFF
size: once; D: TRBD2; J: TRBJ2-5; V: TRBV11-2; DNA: TGTGCCAGCAGCCAAGGTTTCGTACTAGCGGGAGGCGAGGAGACCCAGTACTTC; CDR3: CASSQGFVLAGGEETQYF
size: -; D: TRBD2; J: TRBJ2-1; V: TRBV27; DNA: TGTGCCAGCAGCTCCGGCCTAGCGGGAGGTTACAATGAGCAGTTCTTC; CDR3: CASSSGLAGGYNEQFF
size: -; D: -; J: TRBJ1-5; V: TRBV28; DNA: TGTGCCAGCAGTTTGATAGGGCGCAATCAGCCCCAGCATTTT; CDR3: CASSLIGRNQPQHF
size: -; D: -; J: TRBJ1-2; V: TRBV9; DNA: TGTGCCAGCAGCGGAGCTTCTCATGCTAACTATGGCTACACCTTC; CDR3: CASSGASHANYGYTF
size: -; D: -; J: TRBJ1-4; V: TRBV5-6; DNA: TGTGCCAGCAGCTTTGAGGGGGTTGAAAAACTGTTTTTT; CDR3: CASSFEGVEKLFF
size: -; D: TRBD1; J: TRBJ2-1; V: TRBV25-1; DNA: TGTGCCAGCAGTGACTCCCGACAGGGGGCCGAACAGTTCTTC; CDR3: CASSDSRQGAEQFF
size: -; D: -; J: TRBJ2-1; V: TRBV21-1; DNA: TGTGCCAGCAGCAAAGTACCGGGTAGGAATGAGCAGTTCTTC; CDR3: CASSKVPGRNEQFF
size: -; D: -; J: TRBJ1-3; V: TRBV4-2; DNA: TGTGCCAGCAGCCAGACACTCGTTCCGGGAAACACCATATATTTT; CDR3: CASSQTLVPGNTIYF
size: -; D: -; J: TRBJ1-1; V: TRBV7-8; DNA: TGTGCCAGCAGCTCCGGTCGGGGACACGCGAACACTGAAGCTTTCTTT; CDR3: CASSSGRGHANTEAFF
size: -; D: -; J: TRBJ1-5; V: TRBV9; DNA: TGTGCCAGCAGCGTTGGGGATCAGCCCCAGCATTTT; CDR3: CASSVGDQPQHF
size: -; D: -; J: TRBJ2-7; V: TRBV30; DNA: TGTGCCTGGAGTGTAGGAGGTTCCTACGAGCAGTACTTC; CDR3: CAWSVGGSYEQYF
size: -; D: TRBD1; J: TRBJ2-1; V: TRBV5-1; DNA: TGCGCCAGCAGCTTAGTGCAGGGGGCGAGGAATGAGCAGTTCTTC; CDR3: CASSLVQGARNEQFF
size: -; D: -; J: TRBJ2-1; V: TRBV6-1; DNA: TGTGCCAGCAGTGTAGAAGGGGCATCCTACAATGAGCAGTTCTTC; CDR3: CASSVEGASYNEQFF
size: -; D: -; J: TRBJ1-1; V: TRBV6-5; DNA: TGTGCCAGCAGTCTTAACAGGGACACTGAAGCTTTCTTT; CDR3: CASSLNRDTEAFF